A selection of T cell receptor beta chains follows, all from one sample in a study of cytomegalovirus exposure and HLA in healthy donors. TCRdb keeps only in-frame clones here, not all; method: immunoSEQ multiplex PCR. Among roughly 200,000 clones listed, 77% were seen once. Sample: PBMCs. The receptors stem from a woman in her sixties or seventies in good health and CMV-seropositive. The CDR3 runs from the conserved cysteine through the conserved F or W. D genes are given only for firm matches. Clone size appears in some rows only: once, few, many, or a class for an expanded clone.

clone_size	v_call	d_call	j_call	cdr3_nt	cdr3_aa
NA	TRBV29-1	NA	TRBJ1-4	TGCAGCGTTGAAGGACACGGGGTTAGCGAAAAACTGTTTTTT	CSVEGHGVSEKLFF
NA	TRBV30	NA	TRBJ2-2	TGTGCCTGGAGTCCCGTGCAGGTGCACACCGGGGAGCTGTTTTTT	CAWSPVQVHTGELFF
once	TRBV18	NA	TRBJ1-1	TGTGCCAGCTCAACAACCCAGGGGCCGAACACTGAAGCTTTCTTT	CASSTTQGPNTEAFF
NA	TRBV18	TRBD1	TRBJ1-6	TGTGCCAGCTCTCCTCAATCCGGGACAGGGGACCTCAGCTTT	CASSPQSGTGDLSF
once	TRBV29-1	TRBD1	TRBJ2-5	TGCAGCGTTGAATGGGCAGGGGGCAGGGAGACCCAGTACTTC	CSVEWAGGRETQYF
NA	TRBV5-1	TRBD1	TRBJ1-2	TGCGCCAGCAGCCCTACTCCGGGACAGGGGAGATTAAGCTACACCTTC	CASSPTPGQGRLSYTF
NA	TRBV7-2	NA	TRBJ1-3	TGTGCCAGCAGCTTAAGCGAACCACTCTCTGGAAACACCATATATTTT	CASSLSEPLSGNTIYF
NA	TRBV30	TRBD2	TRBJ2-1	TGTGCCCGCAGACTAGCGGGGGGATACAATGAGCAGTTCTTC	CARRLAGGYNEQFF
NA	TRBV28	NA	TRBJ1-1	TGTGCCAGCAGCTCCCCGGGTAACACTGAAGCTTTCTTT	CASSSPGNTEAFF
few	TRBV2	TRBD1	TRBJ2-7	TGTGCCAGCAGTTCCGGGACAGTGAGCGAGCAGTACTTC	CASSSGTVSEQYF
NA	TRBV30	NA	TRBJ1-1	TGTGCCTGGAGTAAAAAGGGACTTGGGGATGGCACTGAAGCTTTCTTT	CAWSKKGLGDGTEAFF
NA	TRBV2	TRBD1	TRBJ1-1	TGTGCCAGCAGTGCGGGACAGGGAATTACTGAAGCTTTCTTT	CASSAGQGITEAFF
NA	TRBV5-1	NA	TRBJ1-1	TGCGCCAGCAGCTTAGAAGGGGCCTCGAACACTGAAGCTTTCTTT	CASSLEGASNTEAFF
few	TRBV6-5	NA	TRBJ1-1	TGTGCCAGCAGCTTAGGGGAGGCGGGATCGGCTTTCTTT	CASSLGEAGSAFF
NA	TRBV10-1	TRBD1	TRBJ1-1	TGCGCCAGCAGCCCGGGGACAGGGGGCATTTGGACTGAAGCTTTCTTT	CASSPGTGGIWTEAFF
NA	TRBV29-1	NA	TRBJ2-4	TGCAGCGTCGAGGGCCTTGGGCGGGACATTCAGTACTTC	CSVEGLGRDIQYF
NA	TRBV6-1	NA	TRBJ1-5	TGTGCCAGCAGAGGAGACTTTCATCAGCCCCAGCATTTT	CASRGDFHQPQHF
NA	TRBV10-3	TRBD1	TRBJ1-5	TGTGCCATCAGTGGGAAGTCGGGGACAGGAGGAAATCAGCCCCAGCATTTT	CAISGKSGTGGNQPQHF
few	TRBV6-5	NA	TRBJ1-1	TGTGCCAGCAGCCAGGGATTAGAGACTGAAGCTTTCTTT	CASSQGLETEAFF
NA	TRBV6-1	TRBD2	TRBJ2-5	TGTGCCAGCAGCCTGGGACTAGCGGGGGTAGAGACCCAGTACTTC	CASSLGLAGVETQYF
NA	TRBV6-6	TRBD2	TRBJ2-1	TGTGCCAGCAGCCCCCCAGGGAGCGGGAGATACAATGAGCAGTTCTTC	CASSPPGSGRYNEQFF
NA	TRBV7-2	NA	TRBJ2-7	TGTGCCAGCAGCTTAGTCGTTGGACACTTGGAGGAGCAGTACTTC	CASSLVVGHLEEQYF
NA	TRBV5-1	TRBD1	TRBJ2-2	TGCGCCAGCAGCTCCATACAGGGGAAGGGGGAGCTGTTTTTT	CASSSIQGKGELFF
NA	TRBV6-6	NA	TRBJ1-2	TGTGCCAGCAGCCCCGGGGGTTATGGCTACACCTTC	CASSPGGYGYTF
NA	TRBV6-6	TRBD2	TRBJ2-7	TGTGCCAGCAGTTACTCGACTAGCGGATCCTACGAGCAGTACTTC	CASSYSTSGSYEQYF
NA	TRBV5-4	TRBD1	TRBJ1-5	TGTGCCAGCAGCTTTGGACAGGGGGCAGATCAGCCCCAGCATTTT	CASSFGQGADQPQHF
NA	TRBV5-4	NA	TRBJ2-6	TGTGCCAGCAGCCGTGGGGACTTTGGGGCCAACGTCCTGACTTTC	CASSRGDFGANVLTF
NA	TRBV5-1	NA	TRBJ1-1	TGCGCCAGCAGCTCCGACAGGCCCATGAGGGGAGCTTTCTTT	CASSSDRPMRGAFF
NA	TRBV27	NA	TRBJ2-2	TGTGCCAGCAGCCGAGGGGGGGCGGGAACCGGGGAGCTGTTTTTT	CASSRGGAGTGELFF
NA	TRBV5-1	NA	TRBJ2-3	TGCGCCAGCAGCTTGGCGAGGGGGGGAGATACGCAGTATTTT	CASSLARGGDTQYF
NA	TRBV15	NA	TRBJ1-2	TGTGCCACCAGCAGAGATCTAGGACAGAGGAGCTACACCTTC	CATSRDLGQRSYTF
NA	TRBV27	NA	TRBJ1-4	TGTGCCAGCAGTTCCCGGGACTTCCTAGGGACTAATGAAAAACTGTTTTTT	CASSSRDFLGTNEKLFF
NA	TRBV5-1	TRBD1	TRBJ1-1	TGCGCCAGCAGTTATGGACAGGGGGCGCAGGCTGAAGCTTTCTTT	CASSYGQGAQAEAFF